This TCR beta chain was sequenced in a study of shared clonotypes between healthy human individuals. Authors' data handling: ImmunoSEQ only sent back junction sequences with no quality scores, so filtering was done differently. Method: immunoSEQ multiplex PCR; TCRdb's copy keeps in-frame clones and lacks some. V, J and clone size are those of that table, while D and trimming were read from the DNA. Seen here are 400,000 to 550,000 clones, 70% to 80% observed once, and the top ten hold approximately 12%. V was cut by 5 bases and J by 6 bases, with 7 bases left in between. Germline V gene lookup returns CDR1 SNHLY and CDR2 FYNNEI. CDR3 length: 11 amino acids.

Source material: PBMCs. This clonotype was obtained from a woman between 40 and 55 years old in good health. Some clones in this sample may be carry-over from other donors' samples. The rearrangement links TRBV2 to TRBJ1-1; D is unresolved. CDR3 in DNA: TGTGCCAGCAGTTTGTTGGCTGAAGCTTTCTTT. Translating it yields CASSLLAEAFF.